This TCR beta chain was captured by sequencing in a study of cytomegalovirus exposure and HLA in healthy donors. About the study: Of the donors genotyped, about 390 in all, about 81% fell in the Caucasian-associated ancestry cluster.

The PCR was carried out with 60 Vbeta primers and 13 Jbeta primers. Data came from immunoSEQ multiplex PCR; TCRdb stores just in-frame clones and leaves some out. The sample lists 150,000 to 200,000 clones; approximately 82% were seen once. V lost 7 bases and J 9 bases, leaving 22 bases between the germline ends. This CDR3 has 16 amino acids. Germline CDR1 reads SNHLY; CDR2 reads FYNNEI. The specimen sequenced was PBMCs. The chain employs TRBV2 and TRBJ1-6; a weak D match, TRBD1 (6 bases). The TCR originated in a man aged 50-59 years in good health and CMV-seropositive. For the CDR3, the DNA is TGTGCCAGCAAACAGACAGGCCATCAGGGAAGTTCACCCCTCCACTTT. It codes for CASKQTGHQGSSPLHF.